This is a list of T cell receptor beta chains from one sample in a study of T cell responses to AZD1222 COVID-19 vaccine. Profiled with immunoSEQ multiplex PCR; TCRdb holds only in-frame clones, not every one. The sample yields 150,000 to 200,000 clones, roughly 92% seen once. Sample: peripheral blood, taken on day 0 of AZD1222 vaccination. The receptors derive from an adult in good health. The CDR3 runs from the conserved cysteine through the conserved F or W. A D gene is named only where the DNA matches it firmly. Clone sizes are given selectively: once, few, many, or a class where the clone is expanded.

abundance	d_gene	j_gene	v_gene	len	CDR3nt	CDR3aa
-	-	TRBJ1-2	TRBV3-1/TRBV3-2	15	TGTGCCAGCAGCCAAGATCTACAGGGTAACTATGGCTACACCTTC	CASSQDLQGNYGYTF
-	TRBD2	TRBJ2-1	TRBV6-5	14	TGTGCCAGCAAAAGACTAGCGGGAGTAGGAGAGCAGTTCTTC	CASKRLAGVGEQFF
-	TRBD1	TRBJ1-6	TRBV15	15	TGTGCCACCAGCAGGATGGGGACAGGGAAGTCACCCCTCCACTTT	CATSRMGTGKSPLHF
-	-	TRBJ2-1	TRBV23-1	18	TGCGCCAGCAGGCGATGTTACCGGGAAGCGGAGACACAATATGAGCAGTTCTTC	CASRRCYREAETQYEQFF
-	-	TRBJ2-5	TRBV11-1	15	TGTGCCAGCACCCCAGGGGGGGGAAACCAAGAGACCCAGTACTTC	CASTPGGGNQETQYF
-	-	TRBJ2-2	TRBV7-6	18	TGTGCCAGCAGCTTAGAAAGGACAAGCGGACATAACACCGGGGAGCTGTTTTTT	CASSLERTSGHNTGELFF
once	-	TRBJ1-4	TRBV15	16	TGTGCCACCAGCAGAGGGGGAATGACAACTAATGAAAAACTGTTTTTT	CATSRGGMTTNEKLFF
once	-	TRBJ1-6	TRBV7-3	15	TGTGCCAGCAGCTTATCCCAGGGAGGAAAGTCACCCCTCCACTTT	CASSLSQGGKSPLHF
-	TRBD1	TRBJ1-1	TRBV19	16	TGTGCCAGTAGGATATCTACAGGGGCCCTGAACACTGAAGCTTTCTTT	CASRISTGALNTEAFF
once	TRBD1	TRBJ1-6	TRBV5-4	15	TGTGCCAGCAGCTTCCTGACAGGGAATAATTCACCCCTCCACTTT	CASSFLTGNNSPLHF
-	-	TRBJ1-3	TRBV3-1/TRBV3-2	15	TGTGCCAGCAGCCAAGAGGGGGCGGAAGGAAACACCATATATTTT	CASSQEGAEGNTIYF
-	TRBD1	TRBJ1-2	TRBV6-5	15	TGTGCCAGCAGTTACTCGGGGACAGAGTACTATGGCTACACCTTC	CASSYSGTEYYGYTF
-	-	TRBJ2-3	TRBV24-1	16	TGTGCCACCAGTGGTGAGGCGGGAACTAGCACAGATACGCAGTATTTT	CATSGEAGTSTDTQYF
once	-	TRBJ1-2	TRBV28	16	TGTGCCAGCAGTTTGCCACACCTCTCAGATGGCTATGGCTACACCTTC	CASSLPHLSDGYGYTF
-	-	TRBJ1-6	TRBV11-2	15	TGTGCCAGCAGCCCTCTAGGAGAGAGTAATTCACCCCTCCACTTT	CASSPLGESNSPLHF
-	-	TRBJ1-1	TRBV3-1/TRBV3-2	14	TGTGCCAGCAGCCAAGACTCCGGGGGAACTGAAGCTTTCTTT	CASSQDSGGTEAFF
-	-	TRBJ2-6	TRBV23-1	16	TGCGCCAGCAGTCAACCCAGGGACGGTGGGGCCAACGTCCTGACTTTC	CASSQPRDGGANVLTF
-	TRBD1	TRBJ2-7	TRBV23-1	15	TGCGCCAGCAGTCAGCCTCCTGGACAGGGCGCGGGGCAGTACTTC	CASSQPPGQGAGQYF
once	TRBD1	TRBJ2-2	TRBV4-1	19	TGCGCCAGCAGAGCCAACACGATTGGGACAGTAAGGAACACCGGGGAGCTGTTTTTT	CASRANTIGTVRNTGELFF
-	TRBD2	TRBJ2-1	TRBV10-3	15	TGTGCCATCAGTGAAAGCGGGGGGGCCTACAATGAGCAGTTCTTC	CAISESGGAYNEQFF
-	TRBD1	TRBJ1-6	TRBV25-1	15	TGTGCCAGCAGTGAATCTCCGGACAGGGGGGGGCCCCTCCACTTT	CASSESPDRGGPLHF
few	-	TRBJ2-7	TRBV5-1	13	TGCGCCAGCAGCTCGGGACGGACCTACGAGCAGTACTTC	CASSSGRTYEQYF
once	TRBD1	TRBJ2-7	TRBV2	17	TGTGCCAGCAGTGAATTTGGGGGGGGACAGGGGCCGAACGAGCAGTACTTC	CASSEFGGGQGPNEQYF
-	-	TRBJ2-1	TRBV18	16	TGTGCCAGCTCATCGGGGCAGGGGAGTTCCTACAATGAGCAGTTCTTC	CASSSGQGSSYNEQFF
-	-	TRBJ1-1	TRBV11-3	13	TGTGCCAGCAGCTTCACACTCGACACTGAAGCTTTCTTT	CASSFTLDTEAFF
few	TRBD1	TRBJ1-1	TRBV10-3	14	TGTGCCATCAGGGGGGGACAGATGAACACTGAAGCTTTCTTT	CAIRGGQMNTEAFF
-	-	TRBJ2-7	TRBV6-5	13	TGTGCCAGCAGTTGGCGACAGGAGTACGAGCAGTACTTC	CASSWRQEYEQYF
-	TRBD1	TRBJ2-7	TRBV5-1	18	TGCGCCAGCAGCGTCGTGCCCCGGGACAGCCCGGGTTCGGGCGAGCAGTACTTC	CASSVVPRDSPGSGEQYF
-	TRBD1	TRBJ1-2	TRBV29-1	13	TGCAGCGTTGTGTCAGGGGGCGACTATGGCTACACCTTC	CSVVSGGDYGYTF
few	-	TRBJ2-2	TRBV7-3	17	TGTGCCAGCAGCTCATTTATCGGGGCAGAACGTACCGGGGAGCTGTTTTTT	CASSSFIGAERTGELFF
-	-	TRBJ2-3	TRBV7-3	16	TGTGCCAGCAGCTCCCCGGGACTCGCAGCCACAGATACGCAGTATTTT	CASSSPGLAATDTQYF
-	-	TRBJ1-2	TRBV28	14	TGTGCCAGCAGTTTAGGGCAAGCTAACTATGGCTACACCTTC	CASSLGQANYGYTF
-	TRBD1	TRBJ2-5	TRBV9	15	TGTGCCAGCAGCGTCGGGACAGGGGGCACAGAGACCCAGTACTTC	CASSVGTGGTETQYF
-	-	TRBJ2-4	TRBV12-3/TRBV12-4	13	TGTGCCAGCAGTTTAGGCGTCGGAAACATTCAGTACTTC	CASSLGVGNIQYF
-	-	TRBJ1-6	TRBV19	12	TGTGCCAGTAGTACCAGCAATTCACCCCTCCACTTT	CASSTSNSPLHF
once	TRBD1	TRBJ1-1	TRBV7-3	14	TGTGCCAGCAGCGGGGGACAGGGTGGCACTGAAGCTTTCTTT	CASSGGQGGTEAFF
-	TRBD2	TRBJ2-3	TRBV4-3	17	TGCGCCAGCAGCCAAGATGAGTCGGGGGGATTTGGAGATACGCAGTATTTT	CASSQDESGGFGDTQYF
-	TRBD1	TRBJ1-2	TRBV29-1	13	TGCAGCGTGGAGGGACAGGTTAACTATGGCTACACCTTC	CSVEGQVNYGYTF
once	-	TRBJ1-1	TRBV7-3	13	TGTGCCAGCAGCTTCCAGAGGGACGCTGAAGCTTTCTTT	CASSFQRDAEAFF
few	-	TRBJ1-2	TRBV6-1	16	TGTGCCAGCAGTGAAGGGCTCGGGGGTTCCGGCTATGGCTACACCTTC	CASSEGLGGSGYGYTF
-	-	TRBJ1-5	TRBV2	14	TGTGCCAGCAAGCCCGGGATCCCCAATCAGCCCCAGCATTTT	CASKPGIPNQPQHF
once	TRBD1	TRBJ2-2	TRBV7-9	15	TGTGCCAGCACCAAGGGGGCAGAGAGCACCGGGGAGCTGTTTTTT	CASTKGAESTGELFF
-	-	TRBJ1-5	TRBV2	13	TGTGCCTCAAGAGGAGAACGTAATCAGCCCCAGCATTTT	CASRGERNQPQHF
-	-	TRBJ2-3	TRBV15	13	TGTGCCACCAGCTCAGCAAGCACAGATACGCAGTATTTT	CATSSASTDTQYF
few	TRBD2	TRBJ2-7	TRBV28	15	TGTGCCAGCAGCTTACTGACTAGCGGGACCTACGAGCAGTACTTC	CASSLLTSGTYEQYF
-	TRBD1	TRBJ2-5	TRBV29-1	16	TGCAGCTTGAGTACCCCGGACAGGGGGCTCCAAGAGACCCAGTACTTC	CSLSTPDRGLQETQYF
-	-	TRBJ2-2	TRBV5-1	15	TGCGCCAGCAGCTTGAATGTGAGAGAGACCGGGGAGCTGTTTTTT	CASSLNVRETGELFF
-	-	TRBJ2-3	TRBV7-3	15	TGTGCCAGCAGCCCAGAGGTAGGGGGCACAGATACGCAGTATTTT	CASSPEVGGTDTQYF
-	-	TRBJ1-5	TRBV28	17	TGTGCCAGCCGACCTCTTATGAAGGGAAGCAAACCCCAGCCCCAGCATTTT	CASRPLMKGSKPQPQHF
once	-	TRBJ2-5	TRBV5-1	14	TGCGCCAGCAGCTCGGGGGATGCCCAAGAGACCCAGTACTTC	CASSSGDAQETQYF
-	TRBD1	TRBJ2-1	TRBV11-2	16	TGTGCCAGCAGCTTAGCCGGCCGACAGGGTCGCGATGAGCAGTTCTTC	CASSLAGRQGRDEQFF
-	-	TRBJ1-3	TRBV5-5	14	TGTGCCAGCAGCTTCGGGGGGGTCGGAAACACCATATATTTT	CASSFGGVGNTIYF